This TCR beta chain is from a study of T-cell reconstitution after alpha-beta-depleted transplantation in children (dated by TCRdb to about 2016). Describing the broader study: The study quantitatively tracked T-cell immune reconstitution after TCRalphabeta/CD19-depleted allogeneic hematopoietic cell transplantation in children using TCR repertoire profiling.

The method behind the library was PCR. Sequencing was performed on an Illumina HiSeq 2500. TCR libraries were prepared with molecular barcoding, using unique molecular identifiers to normalize TCRbeta repertoire quantification. TCRdb trimmed public reads at Q25 via fastp, called clones via MiXCR and kept in-frame beta chains. Each entry merges the rows of one CDR3 protein and shows their most common DNA and genes. This sample comprises hundreds of thousands of distinct CDR3 sequences, around 13% of them detected only once. Roughly 0.77% of the sample goes to the ten largest clones. This sample's treatment or condition label indicates: allogeneic hematopoietic cell transplantation with graft depleted of TCRalphabeta T cells and CD19 B cells. The transplant recipients were children given TCRalphabeta/CD19-depleted allogeneic hematopoietic cell grafts. Overall study outcomes, separate from this receptor: Hyperexpanded clone frequencies declined over subsequent months; after one year, T-cell counts and TCRbeta diversity were mostly attributed to newly produced T cells. The apparently early recovery of alphabetaT-cell counts about two months after transplant reportedly depended on only several hundred rapidly expanded clones that came from non-depleted graft cells. In some patients, the high TCRbeta diversity seen at day 60 was put down to recipient T cells and intrathymic progenitors that had survived conditioning.

The CDR3 holds 15 amino acids from the cysteine to the phenylalanine. The retained sequence is limited to the CDR3, 45 bases, with the frame set at the first base. V sheds 3 bases and J sheds 5 bases, leaving 14 bases between their ends. The germline V gene supplies CDR1 SGHVS and CDR2 FNYEAQ. Of note for this clonotype: Its antigen remains unidentified. Base qualities were left out, and no much larger clone turns up one base away.

This sample comprised PBMCs, obtained before TCRalphabeta/CD19-depleted stem cell transplant. The clonotype comes from a girl aged 2 to 10 with congenital amegakaryocytic thrombocytopenia, due to receive a stem cell transplant. The V and J genes are TRBV7-6 and TRBJ2-1; the D call is possibly TRBD1 or TRBD2, each sharing 5 bases. The CDR3 has the sequence CASSFALGTHNEQFF. The DNA reads TGTGCCAGCAGCTTTGCGTTAGGGACCCACAATGAGCAGTTCTTC.